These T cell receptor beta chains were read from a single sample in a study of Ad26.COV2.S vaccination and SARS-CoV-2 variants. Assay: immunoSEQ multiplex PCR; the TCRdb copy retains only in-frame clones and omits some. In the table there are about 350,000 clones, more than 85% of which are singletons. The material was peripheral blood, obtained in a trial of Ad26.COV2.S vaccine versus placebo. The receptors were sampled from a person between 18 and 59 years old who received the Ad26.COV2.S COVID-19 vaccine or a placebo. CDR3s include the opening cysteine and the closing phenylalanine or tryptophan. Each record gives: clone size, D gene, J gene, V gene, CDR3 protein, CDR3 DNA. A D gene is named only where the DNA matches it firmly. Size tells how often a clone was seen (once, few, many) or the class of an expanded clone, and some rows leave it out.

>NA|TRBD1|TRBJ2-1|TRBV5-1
CASSDLRTGAGEQFF
TGCGCCAGCAGCGATTTAAGGACAGGGGCAGGTGAGCAGTTCTTC
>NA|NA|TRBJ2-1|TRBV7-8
CASSSSLAAYNEQFF
TGTGCCAGCAGCTCCTCTTTGGCGGCGTACAATGAGCAGTTCTTC
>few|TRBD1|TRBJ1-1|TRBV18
CASSPDRTEAFF
TGTGCCAGCTCACCGGACAGGACTGAAGCTTTCTTT
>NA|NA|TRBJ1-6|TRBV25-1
CASSESGDGNSPLHF
TGTGCCAGCAGTGAATCAGGGGACGGAAATTCACCCCTCCACTTT
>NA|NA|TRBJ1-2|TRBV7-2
CASSLEGSSADNYGYTF
TGTGCCAGCAGCTTAGAGGGCTCCAGCGCTGATAACTATGGCTACACCTTC
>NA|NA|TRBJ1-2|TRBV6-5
CASSDTASRYTF
TGTGCCAGCAGCGACACGGCGTCACGATACACCTTC
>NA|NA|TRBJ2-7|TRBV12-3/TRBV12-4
CASSSASYEQYF
TGTGCCAGCAGTTCAGCCTCCTACGAGCAGTACTTC
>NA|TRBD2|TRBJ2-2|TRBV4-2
CASRADGRGVYSTGELFF
TGTGCCAGCAGAGCTGATGGGCGGGGGGTCTACTCCACCGGGGAGCTGTTTTTT
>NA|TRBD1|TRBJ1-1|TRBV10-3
CAIRGQGARLNTEAFF
TGTGCCATTAGGGGACAGGGTGCACGTTTGAACACTGAAGCTTTCTTT
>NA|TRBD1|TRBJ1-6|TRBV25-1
CASRGTGHNSPLHF
TGTGCCAGCAGGGGGACAGGGCATAATTCACCCCTCCACTTT
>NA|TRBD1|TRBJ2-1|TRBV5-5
CASSGGTGLNEQFF
TGTGCCAGCAGCGGCGGGACAGGGCTCAATGAGCAGTTCTTC
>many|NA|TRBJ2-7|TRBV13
CASSTLQGKHEQYF
TGTGCCAGCAGCACACTTCAGGGTAAGCACGAGCAGTACTTC
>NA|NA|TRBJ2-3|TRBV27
CASRTYGTDTQYF
TGTGCCAGCAGGACCTACGGTACAGATACGCAGTATTTT
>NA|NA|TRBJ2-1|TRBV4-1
CASSQDYNNRWSSYNEQFF
TGCGCCAGCAGCCAAGACTATAACAACAGGTGGAGCTCCTACAATGAGCAGTTCTTC
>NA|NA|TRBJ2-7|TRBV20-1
CSARRSYEQYF
TGCAGTGCCAGAAGGAGCTACGAGCAGTACTTC
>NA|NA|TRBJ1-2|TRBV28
CASSIQTPGNPYRYTF
TGTGCCAGCAGTATACAGACCCCCGGAAACCCCTATCGCTACACCTTC